This TCR beta chain was sequenced in a study of blood T cell repertoires in COVID-19. Study as a whole: Some COVID-19 samples were acute and others convalescent; all came from the United States, Italy and Spain.

Authors' methods: Estimation of nucleated cell counts was performed using reference gene primer amplification. Only in-frame clones appear in the TCRdb table, and some are missing; sequencing was by immunoSEQ multiplex PCR. The V and J calls and clone size come from that table; D and trimming were worked out from the DNA. The data contain some 99,000 clones, less than 85% of them singletons. This clone occurred a few times. Sequencing was performed on peripheral blood. The receptor was isolated from a human donor in a cohort sampled during active or convalescent COVID-19.

CDR3 sequence (DNA): TGCAGCGTAACAGGGGAGAACACTGAAGCTTTCTTT. Amino acid sequence: CSVTGENTEAFF. The gene calls are TRBV29-1 and TRBJ1-1; TRBD1 matches 7 bases. From germline, CDR1 is SQVTM and CDR2 ANQGSEA. The CDR3 has 12 residues. V lost 6 bases, J lost 1 base, and 2 bases stayed unmatched.